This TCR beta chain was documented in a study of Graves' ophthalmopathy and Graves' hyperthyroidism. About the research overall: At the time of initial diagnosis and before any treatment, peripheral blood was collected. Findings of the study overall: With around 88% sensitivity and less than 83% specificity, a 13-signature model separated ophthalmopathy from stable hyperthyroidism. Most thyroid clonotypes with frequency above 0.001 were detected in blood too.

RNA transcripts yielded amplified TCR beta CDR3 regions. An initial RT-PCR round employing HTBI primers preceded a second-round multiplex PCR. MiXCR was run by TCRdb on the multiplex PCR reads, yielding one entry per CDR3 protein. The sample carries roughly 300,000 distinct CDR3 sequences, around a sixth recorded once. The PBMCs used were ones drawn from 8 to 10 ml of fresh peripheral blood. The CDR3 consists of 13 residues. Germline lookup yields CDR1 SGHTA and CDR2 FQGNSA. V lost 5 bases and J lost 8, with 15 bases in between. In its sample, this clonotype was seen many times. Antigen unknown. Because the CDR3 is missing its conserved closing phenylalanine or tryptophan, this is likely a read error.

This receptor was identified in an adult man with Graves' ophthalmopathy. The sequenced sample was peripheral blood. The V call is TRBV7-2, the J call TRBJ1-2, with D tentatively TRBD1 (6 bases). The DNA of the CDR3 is TGTGCCAGCAGCCTGAACAGGGAACAAGGCTACACCCTC. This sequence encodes CASSLNREQGYTL.